Listed below are T cell receptor beta chains from one sample, sequenced in a study of CD8+ T cells in alopecia areata. Profiling relied on immunoSEQ multiplex PCR, and the TCRdb table lists in-frame clones only, not all of them. The repertoire has 90,000 to 150,000 clones, 53% of them found once; the top ten carry roughly 0.5%. The sample consisted of CD4+ T cells sorted from blood, taken at week 4, from a patient treated with tofacitinib. The source of these receptors is a human donor with alopecia areata. Both conserved end residues are part of each CDR3. D genes are given only for firm matches. Clone sizes are given selectively: once, few, many, or a class where the clone is expanded.

D: TRBD2; size: NA; V: TRBV30; J: TRBJ2-3; CDR3: CAWSVPGGGAGDTQYF; DNA: TGTGCCTGGAGTGTACCGGGCGGGGGGGCCGGAGATACGCAGTATTTT
D: NA; size: NA; V: TRBV29-1; J: TRBJ1-1; CDR3: CSVDIQGYTEAFF; DNA: TGCAGCGTTGACATACAGGGTTACACTGAAGCTTTCTTT
D: TRBD2; size: few; V: TRBV25-1; J: TRBJ2-3; CDR3: CASSLAGGTTDTQYF; DNA: TGTGCCAGCAGTCTAGCGGGGGGAACCACAGATACGCAGTATTTT
D: TRBD2; size: NA; V: TRBV9; J: TRBJ2-3; CDR3: CASSLSPGLAGGADTQYF; DNA: TGTGCCAGCAGCTTATCACCGGGACTAGCGGGAGGTGCAGATACGCAGTATTTT
D: NA; size: NA; V: TRBV29-1; J: TRBJ1-3; CDR3: CSVQTPGNTIYF; DNA: TGCAGCGTTCAAACCCCCGGAAACACCATATATTTT
D: NA; size: NA; V: TRBV4-1; J: TRBJ2-5; CDR3: CASSQDDLRTQYF; DNA: TGCGCCAGCAGCCAAGATGACCTACGAACCCAGTACTTC
D: TRBD1; size: NA; V: TRBV29-1; J: TRBJ2-7; CDR3: CRHSRDRGYEQYF; DNA: TGCAGACACTCCCGGGACAGGGGCTACGAGCAGTACTTC
D: NA; size: NA; V: TRBV29-1; J: TRBJ2-7; CDR3: CSVVTVDEQYF; DNA: TGCAGCGTTGTAACTGTGGACGAGCAGTACTTC
D: NA; size: few; V: TRBV7-3; J: TRBJ2-7; CDR3: CASSPAGRAYEQYF; DNA: TGTGCCAGCAGCCCCGCCGGCAGGGCCTACGAGCAGTACTTC
D: TRBD1; size: NA; V: TRBV2; J: TRBJ2-5; CDR3: CALSDRVDLQETQYF; DNA: TGTGCCCTATCGGACAGGGTAGACCTTCAAGAGACCCAGTACTTC
D: NA; size: once; V: TRBV11-2; J: TRBJ2-7; CDR3: CASSFRVTYEQYF; DNA: TGTGCCAGCAGCTTTCGAGTCACGTACGAGCAGTACTTC
D: NA; size: NA; V: TRBV18; J: TRBJ1-1; CDR3: CASSPEANTEAFF; DNA: TGTGCCAGCTCACCGGAGGCTAACACTGAAGCTTTCTTT
D: TRBD1; size: NA; V: TRBV30; J: TRBJ1-1; CDR3: CAWGRTGGVRRNTEAFF; DNA: TGTGCCTGGGGAAGGACAGGGGGCGTTAGGAGGAACACTGAAGCTTTCTTT
D: TRBD1; size: NA; V: TRBV30; J: TRBJ1-2; CDR3: CAWRGVKTGGRYTF; DNA: TGTGCCTGGAGGGGTGTCAAAACAGGGGGACGCTACACCTTC
D: NA; size: once; V: TRBV25-1; J: TRBJ1-2; CDR3: CASSEMGNILGGYTF; DNA: TGTGCCAGCAGTGAAATGGGGAACATTTTGGGCGGCTACACCTTC
D: NA; size: NA; V: TRBV30; J: TRBJ1-5; CDR3: CAWSVREGLNQPQHF; DNA: TGTGCCTGGAGTGTACGAGAAGGGCTCAATCAGCCCCAGCATTTT
D: NA; size: NA; V: TRBV5-6; J: TRBJ2-3; CDR3: CASSLGAGDTQYF; DNA: TGTGCCAGCAGCTTGGGGGCGGGAGATACGCAGTATTTT
D: NA; size: NA; V: TRBV29-1; J: TRBJ2-6; CDR3: CSVEVGLGANVLTF; DNA: TGCAGCGTTGAGGTGGGACTGGGGGCCAACGTCCTGACTTTC
D: TRBD1; size: NA; V: TRBV5-1; J: TRBJ2-7; CDR3: CASSQRGQDSYEQYF; DNA: TGCGCCAGCAGCCAGAGGGGGCAGGACTCCTACGAGCAGTACTTC
D: NA; size: NA; V: TRBV14; J: TRBJ2-7; CDR3: CASSQVSSYEQYF; DNA: TGTGCCAGCAGCCAAGTCTCGAGCTACGAGCAGTACTTC
D: NA; size: few; V: TRBV29-1; J: TRBJ2-1; CDR3: CSVEFSYNEQFF; DNA: TGCAGCGTTGAGTTCTCCTACAATGAGCAGTTCTTC
D: NA; size: NA; V: TRBV30; J: TRBJ1-6; CDR3: CAWSVDLRAPLHF; DNA: TGTGCCTGGAGTGTTGACCTCAGGGCACCCCTCCACTTT
D: NA; size: few; V: TRBV6-5; J: TRBJ2-7; CDR3: CASRGDTYEQYF; DNA: TGTGCCAGCAGAGGAGACACCTACGAGCAGTACTTC
D: TRBD1; size: few; V: TRBV29-1; J: TRBJ2-7; CDR3: CSAPGTEISYEQYF; DNA: TGCAGCGCTCCCGGGACAGAAATCTCCTACGAGCAGTACTTC
D: NA; size: few; V: TRBV6-5; J: TRBJ1-3; CDR3: CASCSSGNTIYF; DNA: TGTGCCAGCTGTTCCTCTGGAAACACCATATATTTT
D: NA; size: NA; V: TRBV7-2; J: TRBJ1-2; CDR3: CASSLGGFAGYTF; DNA: TGTGCCAGCAGCTTAGGTGGATTCGCTGGCTACACCTTC
D: TRBD1; size: few; V: TRBV5-1; J: TRBJ1-2; CDR3: CASSLDMAGGTNYGYTF; DNA: TGCGCCAGCAGCTTGGATATGGCAGGGGGAACGAACTATGGCTACACCTTC
D: NA; size: NA; V: TRBV5-1; J: TRBJ2-1; CDR3: CASNSRGSEGNKYNEQFF; DNA: TGCGCCAGCAATTCTCGGGGCAGTGAGGGAAACAAGTACAATGAGCAGTTCTTC
D: NA; size: NA; V: TRBV29-1; J: TRBJ2-7; CDR3: CSVALVEAYEQYF; DNA: TGCAGCGTTGCCTTGGTGGAGGCCTACGAGCAGTACTTC
D: NA; size: few; V: TRBV7-9; J: TRBJ1-2; CDR3: CASSLVSSYGYTF; DNA: TGTGCCAGCAGCTTAGTGTCGAGTTATGGCTACACCTTC
D: NA; size: NA; V: TRBV20-1; J: TRBJ2-5; CDR3: CSAALRETQYF; DNA: TGCAGTGCGGCCCTTAGAGAGACCCAGTACTTC
D: TRBD1; size: few; V: TRBV5-1; J: TRBJ1-1; CDR3: CASRTGSYTEAFF; DNA: TGCGCCAGCAGGACAGGGTCGTACACTGAAGCTTTCTTT
D: TRBD1; size: NA; V: TRBV14; J: TRBJ1-2; CDR3: CASSQGRDRGIYGYTF; DNA: TGTGCCAGCAGCCAAGGTCGGGACAGGGGAATCTATGGCTACACCTTC
D: TRBD1; size: NA; V: TRBV2; J: TRBJ1-6; CDR3: CASTTTGSFNSPLHF; DNA: TGTGCCAGCACCACGACAGGGAGTTTTAATTCACCCCTCCACTTT